This paragraph reports one TCR beta chain. This entry comes from a study of blood T cell repertoires in COVID-19. The CDR3 has 13 residues. Trimming pared 7 bases from V and 2 bases from J, leaving 11 bases between. Germline V gene lookup returns CDR1 SGHDT and CDR2 YYEEEE. Assay: immunoSEQ multiplex PCR; the TCRdb copy retains only in-frame clones and omits some. The sample carries about 140,000 clones, around nine tenths recorded once. The material sequenced was peripheral blood. This chain joins TRBV5-6 and TRBJ2-3; tentatively, D is TRBD1 (5 bases). The origin of this receptor is a human donor in a cohort sampled during active COVID-19. The CDR3 DNA is TGTGCCAGCTCAACAGGTGCCACAGATACGCAGTATTTT. Translation: CASSTGATDTQYF.